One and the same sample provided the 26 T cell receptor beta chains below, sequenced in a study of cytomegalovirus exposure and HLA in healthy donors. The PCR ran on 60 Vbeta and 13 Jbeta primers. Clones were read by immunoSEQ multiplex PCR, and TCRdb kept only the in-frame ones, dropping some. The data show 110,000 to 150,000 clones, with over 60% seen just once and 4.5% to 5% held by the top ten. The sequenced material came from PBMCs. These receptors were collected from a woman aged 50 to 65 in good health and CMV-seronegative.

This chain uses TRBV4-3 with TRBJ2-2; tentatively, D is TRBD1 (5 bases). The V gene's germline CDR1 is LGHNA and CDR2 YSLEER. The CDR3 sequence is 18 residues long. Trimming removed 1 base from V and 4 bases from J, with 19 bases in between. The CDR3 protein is CASSQVFRGRRATGELFF. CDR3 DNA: TGCGCCAGCAGCCAAGTATTTCGTGGACGCAGGGCCACCGGGGAGCTGTTTTTT.

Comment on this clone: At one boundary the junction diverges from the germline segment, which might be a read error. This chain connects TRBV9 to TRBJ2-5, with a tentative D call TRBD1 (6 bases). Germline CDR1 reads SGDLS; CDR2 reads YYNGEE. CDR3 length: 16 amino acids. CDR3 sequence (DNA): TGTGCCAGCAGCGCATTGTTGGGGGCGGCCCAAGGGACCCAGTACTTC. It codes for CASSALLGAAQGTQYF.

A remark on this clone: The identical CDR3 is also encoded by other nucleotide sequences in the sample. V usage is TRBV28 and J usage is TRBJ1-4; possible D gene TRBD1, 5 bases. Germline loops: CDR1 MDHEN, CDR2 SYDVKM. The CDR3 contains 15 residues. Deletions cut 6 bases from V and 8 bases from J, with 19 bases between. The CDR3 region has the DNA TGTGCCAGCAGCCCTAGGTCGACGCGGGGCGAAAAACTGTTTTTT. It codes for CASSPRSTRGEKLFF. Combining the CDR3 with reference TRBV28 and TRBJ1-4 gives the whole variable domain DVKVTQSSRYLVKRTGEKVFLECVQDMDHENMFWYRQDPGLGLRLIYFSYDVKMKEKGDIPEGYSVSREKKERFSLILESASTNQTSMYLCASSPRSTRGEKLFFGSGTQLSVL.

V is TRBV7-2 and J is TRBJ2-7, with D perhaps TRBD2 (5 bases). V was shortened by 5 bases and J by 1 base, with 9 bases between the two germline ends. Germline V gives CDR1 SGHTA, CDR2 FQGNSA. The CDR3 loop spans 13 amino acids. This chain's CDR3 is CASSPRESYEQYF. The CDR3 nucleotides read TGTGCCAGCAGCCCCCGGGAATCCTACGAGCAGTACTTC.

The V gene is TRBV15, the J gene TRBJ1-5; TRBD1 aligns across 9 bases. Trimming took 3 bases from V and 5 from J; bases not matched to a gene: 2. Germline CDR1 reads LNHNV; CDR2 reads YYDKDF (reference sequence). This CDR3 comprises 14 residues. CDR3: CATSRDRGYQPQHF. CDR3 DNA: TGTGCCACCAGCAGGGACAGGGGCTATCAGCCCCAGCATTTT.

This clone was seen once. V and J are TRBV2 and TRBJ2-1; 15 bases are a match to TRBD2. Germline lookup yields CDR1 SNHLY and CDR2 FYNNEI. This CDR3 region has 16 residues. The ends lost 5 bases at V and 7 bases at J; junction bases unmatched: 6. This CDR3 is CASSYPGTSGRNEQFF. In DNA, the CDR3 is TGTGCCAGCAGTTACCCCGGGACTAGCGGGAGGAATGAGCAGTTCTTC.

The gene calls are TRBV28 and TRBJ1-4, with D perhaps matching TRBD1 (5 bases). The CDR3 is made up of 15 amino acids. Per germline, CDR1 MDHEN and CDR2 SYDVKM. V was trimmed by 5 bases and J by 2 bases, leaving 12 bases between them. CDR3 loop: CASSQRGGTNEKLFF. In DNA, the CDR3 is TGTGCCAGCAGTCAACGTGGGGGGACTAATGAAAAACTGTTTTTT.

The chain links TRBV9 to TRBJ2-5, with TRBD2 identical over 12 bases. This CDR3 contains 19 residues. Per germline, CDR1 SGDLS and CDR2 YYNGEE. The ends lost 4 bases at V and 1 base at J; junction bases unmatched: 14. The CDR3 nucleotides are TGTGCCAGCAGCCCTAGCCGACTAGCGGGGGCCTTTGGCCAAGAGACCCAGTACTTC. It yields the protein CASSPSRLAGAFGQETQYF.

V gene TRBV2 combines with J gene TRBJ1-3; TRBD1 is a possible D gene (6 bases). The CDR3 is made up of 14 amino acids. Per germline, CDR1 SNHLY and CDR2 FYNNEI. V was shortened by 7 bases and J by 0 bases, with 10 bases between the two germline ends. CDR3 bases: TGTGCCAGCATCGGGGACATCTCTGGAAACACCATATATTTT. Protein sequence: CASIGDISGNTIYF.

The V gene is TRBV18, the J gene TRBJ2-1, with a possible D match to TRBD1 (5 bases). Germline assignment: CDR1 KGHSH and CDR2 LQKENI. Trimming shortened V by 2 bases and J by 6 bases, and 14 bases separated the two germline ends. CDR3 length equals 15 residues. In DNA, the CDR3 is TGTGCCAGCTCACCAATCTCTCAGGGATTCAATGAGCAGTTCTTC. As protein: CASSPISQGFNEQFF.

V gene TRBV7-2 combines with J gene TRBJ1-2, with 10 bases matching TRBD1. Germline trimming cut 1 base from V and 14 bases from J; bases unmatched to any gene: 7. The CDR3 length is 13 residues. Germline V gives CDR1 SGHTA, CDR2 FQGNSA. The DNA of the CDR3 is TGTGCCAGCAGCTTAGAGGGACAGGGGTCGTCTACCTTC. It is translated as CASSLEGQGSSTF. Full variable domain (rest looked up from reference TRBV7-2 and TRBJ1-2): GAGVSQSPSNKVTEKGKDVELRCDPISGHTALYWYRQSLGQGLEFLIYFQGNSAPDKSGLPSDRFSAERTGGSVSTLTIQRTQQEDSAVYLCASSLEGQGSSTFGSGTRLTVV.

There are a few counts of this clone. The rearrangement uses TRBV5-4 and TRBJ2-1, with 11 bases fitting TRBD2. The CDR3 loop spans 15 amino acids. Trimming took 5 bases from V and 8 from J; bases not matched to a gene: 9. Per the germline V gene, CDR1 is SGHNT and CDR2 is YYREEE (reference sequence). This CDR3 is CASSYSGGGWDEQFF. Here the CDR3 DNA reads TGTGCCAGCAGTTATAGCGGGGGGGGGTGGGATGAGCAGTTCTTC.

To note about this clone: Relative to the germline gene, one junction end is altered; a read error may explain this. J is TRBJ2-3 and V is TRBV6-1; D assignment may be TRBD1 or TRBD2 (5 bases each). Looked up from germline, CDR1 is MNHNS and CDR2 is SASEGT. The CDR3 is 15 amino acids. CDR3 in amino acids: CASSEGGHITDTQYF. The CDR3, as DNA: TGTGCCAGCAGCGAAGGAGGACACATCACAGATACGCAGTATTTT.

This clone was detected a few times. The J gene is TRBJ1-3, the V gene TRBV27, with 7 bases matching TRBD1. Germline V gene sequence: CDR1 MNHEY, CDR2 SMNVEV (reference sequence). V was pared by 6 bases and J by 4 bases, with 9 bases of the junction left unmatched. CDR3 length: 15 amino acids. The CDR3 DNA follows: TGTGCCAGCAGCCTGGCAGCGACAGGGGGAAACACCATATATTTT. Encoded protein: CASSLAATGGNTIYF.

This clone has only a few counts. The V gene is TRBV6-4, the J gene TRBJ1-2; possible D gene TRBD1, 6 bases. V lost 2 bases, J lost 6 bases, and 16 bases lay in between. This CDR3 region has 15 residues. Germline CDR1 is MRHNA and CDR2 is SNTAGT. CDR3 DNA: TGTGCCAGCAGTGACACGGCACAGGGTTTGGATGGCTACACCTTC. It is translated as CASSDTAQGLDGYTF.

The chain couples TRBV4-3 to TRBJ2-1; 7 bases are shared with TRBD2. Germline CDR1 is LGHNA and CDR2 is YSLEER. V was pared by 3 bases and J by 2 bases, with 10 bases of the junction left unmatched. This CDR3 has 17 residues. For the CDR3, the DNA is TGCGCCAGCAGCCAGACGACTAGCACCCTGACCTACAATGAGCAGTTCTTC. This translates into CASSQTTSTLTYNEQFF.

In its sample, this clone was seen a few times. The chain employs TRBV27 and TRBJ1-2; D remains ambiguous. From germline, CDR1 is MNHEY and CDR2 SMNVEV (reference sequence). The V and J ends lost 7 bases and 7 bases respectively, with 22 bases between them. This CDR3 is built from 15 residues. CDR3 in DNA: TGTGCCAGCACCGAATCTATACAGATGTTATCTGGCTACACCTTC. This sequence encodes CASTESIQMLSGYTF.

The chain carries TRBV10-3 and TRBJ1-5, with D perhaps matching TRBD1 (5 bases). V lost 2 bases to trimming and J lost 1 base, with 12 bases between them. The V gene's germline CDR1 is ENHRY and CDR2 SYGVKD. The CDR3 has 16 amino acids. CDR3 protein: CAISEQGIQSNQPQHF. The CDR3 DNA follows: TGTGCCATCAGTGAGCAGGGAATTCAGAGCAATCAGCCCCAGCATTTT.

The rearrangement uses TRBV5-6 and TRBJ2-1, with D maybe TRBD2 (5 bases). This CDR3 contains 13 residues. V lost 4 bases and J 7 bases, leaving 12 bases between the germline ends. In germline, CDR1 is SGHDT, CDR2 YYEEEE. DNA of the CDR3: TGTGCCAGCAGCCCCTCGAGGGCTAATGAGCAGTTCTTC. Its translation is CASSPSRANEQFF.

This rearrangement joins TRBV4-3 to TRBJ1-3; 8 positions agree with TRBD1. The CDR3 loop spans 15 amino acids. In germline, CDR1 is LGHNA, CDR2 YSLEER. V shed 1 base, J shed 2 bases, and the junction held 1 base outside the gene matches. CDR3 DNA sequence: TGCGCCAGCAGCCAAGGGACAGGGACTGGAAACACCATATATTTT. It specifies CASSQGTGTGNTIYF.

The DNA of the CDR3 is TGTGCCAGCAGCTGGGGAAGGACAGGGACAAATCAGCCCCAGCATTTT. Translation gives CASSWGRTGTNQPQHF. This chain joins TRBV5-4 and TRBJ1-5, with 8 bases identical to TRBD1. The CDR3 runs to 16 residues. J gave up 4 bases and V 3 bases, and 9 bases lay outside the gene matches. Germline values: CDR1 SGHNT, CDR2 YYREEE (reference sequence).

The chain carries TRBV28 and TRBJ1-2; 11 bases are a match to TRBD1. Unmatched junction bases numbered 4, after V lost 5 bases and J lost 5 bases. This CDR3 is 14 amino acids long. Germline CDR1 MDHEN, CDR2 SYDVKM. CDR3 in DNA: TGTGCCAGCAGTCTGGGACAGGGGGTATATGGCTACACCTTC. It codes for CASSLGQGVYGYTF.

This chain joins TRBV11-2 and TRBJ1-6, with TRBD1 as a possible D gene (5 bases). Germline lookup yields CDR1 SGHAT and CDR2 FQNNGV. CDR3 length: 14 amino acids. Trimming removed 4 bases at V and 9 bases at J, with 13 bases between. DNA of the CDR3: TGTGCCAGCAGCTACACGGGGGTAGGTTCACCCCTCCACTTT. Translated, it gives CASSYTGVGSPLHF.

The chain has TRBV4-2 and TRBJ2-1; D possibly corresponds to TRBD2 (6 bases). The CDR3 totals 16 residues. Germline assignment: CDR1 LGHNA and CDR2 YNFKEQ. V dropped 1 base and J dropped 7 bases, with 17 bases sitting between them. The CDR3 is CASSQVARDFRNEQFF. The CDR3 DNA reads TGTGCCAGCAGCCAAGTAGCTCGGGACTTCCGGAATGAGCAGTTCTTC.

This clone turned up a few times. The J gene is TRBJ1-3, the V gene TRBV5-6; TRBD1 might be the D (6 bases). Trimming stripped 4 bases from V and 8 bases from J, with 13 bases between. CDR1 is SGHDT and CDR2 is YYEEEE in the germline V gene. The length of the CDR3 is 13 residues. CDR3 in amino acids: CASSITGLDTIYF. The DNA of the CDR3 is TGTGCCAGCAGCATCACAGGGTTGGACACCATATATTTT.

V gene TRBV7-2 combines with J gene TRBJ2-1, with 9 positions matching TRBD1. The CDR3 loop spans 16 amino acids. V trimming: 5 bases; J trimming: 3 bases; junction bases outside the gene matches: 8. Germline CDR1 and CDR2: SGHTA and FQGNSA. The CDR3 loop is CASSRTGEKYYNEQFF. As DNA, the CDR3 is TGTGCCAGCAGCCGGACAGGGGAAAAGTACTACAATGAGCAGTTCTTC.